These T cell receptor beta chains were read from a single sample in a study of cytomegalovirus exposure and HLA in healthy donors. Generated by immunoSEQ multiplex PCR, the TCRdb table keeps only in-frame clones and is missing some. The data show tens of thousands of clones, approximately 66% seen once. Sequenced sample: PBMCs. These receptors all stem from a man aged 45-65 years in good health and CMV-seropositive. Each CDR3 is given with its conserved first and last residue. The D gene is left open where the match is weak. Size values are once, few and many counts, or a class for expanded clones, and some rows have none.

clone_size,v_call,d_call,j_call,cdr3_aa,cdr3_nt
few,TRBV27,-,TRBJ1-1,CASSPKTGRGEAFF,TGTGCCAGCAGTCCAAAAACCGGAAGGGGTGAAGCTTTCTTT
-,TRBV7-6,-,TRBJ1-4,CASSLGIGGDEKLFF,TGTGCCAGCAGCTTAGGGATCGGCGGGGATGAAAAACTGTTTTTT
-,TRBV2,TRBD2,TRBJ2-1,CASSEFGTRPSSYNEQFF,TGTGCCAGCAGTGAATTCGGGACTAGACCTTCTTCCTACAATGAGCAGTTCTTC
-,TRBV5-4,-,TRBJ2-2,CASTLGEKINTGELFF,TGTGCCAGCACCCTCGGTGAGAAGATTAACACCGGGGAGCTGTTTTTT
-,TRBV6-1,TRBD1,TRBJ1-5,CASSERDRVNQPQHF,TGTGCCAGCAGTGAAAGGGACAGGGTCAATCAGCCCCAGCATTTT
-,TRBV5-6,-,TRBJ1-2,CATGGGGRGYTF,TGTGCCACCGGAGGGGGGGGACGTGGCTACACCTTC
-,TRBV9,TRBD1,TRBJ1-4,CASSTQQGSGEKLFF,TGTGCCAGCAGCACCCAACAGGGGTCAGGGGAAAAACTGTTTTTT
-,TRBV25-1,TRBD1,TRBJ1-2,CASSATGGSGYTF,TGTGCCAGCAGTGCCACAGGGGGCAGTGGCTACACCTTC
-,TRBV7-6,TRBD2,TRBJ2-7,CASSFSGVYEQYF,TGTGCCAGCAGCTTCAGCGGGGTATACGAGCAGTACTTC
-,TRBV10-3,TRBD1,TRBJ1-5,CATGSGGYQPQHF,TGTGCCACGGGGTCAGGGGGTTATCAGCCCCAGCATTTT
-,TRBV28,TRBD1,TRBJ2-2,CASSGPGQGNTGELFF,TGTGCCAGCAGTGGACCGGGACAGGGAAACACCGGGGAGCTGTTTTTT
-,TRBV7-2,-,TRBJ1-5,CASSRQGNQPQHF,TGTGCCAGCAGCCGGCAGGGGAATCAGCCCCAGCATTTT
few,TRBV18,TRBD1,TRBJ1-6,CASRGDRGHSPLHF,TGTGCCAGCCGAGGAGACAGGGGGCATTCACCCCTCCACTTT
-,TRBV28,-,TRBJ1-2,CASSLSDSNYGYTF,TGTGCCAGCAGTTTATCGGACTCTAACTATGGCTACACCTTC
few,TRBV19,-,TRBJ1-5,CASRQQGGNQPQHF,TGTGCCAGTAGACAACAGGGAGGCAATCAGCCCCAGCATTTT
-,TRBV18,-,TRBJ1-4,CASSRETATNEKLFF,TGTGCCAGCTCACGAGAGACAGCAACTAATGAAAAACTGTTTTTT
-,TRBV9,TRBD2,TRBJ2-3,CASSVASPAAGVADTQYF,TGTGCCAGCAGCGTAGCTTCCCCCGCTGCGGGGGTCGCAGATACGCAGTATTTT
-,TRBV12-2,-,TRBJ2-7,CASRLVPGITYEQYF,TGTGCAAGTCGCTTAGTTCCAGGGATTACCTACGAGCAGTACTTC